This paragraph covers one TCR beta chain sequence. TCRdb reprocessed the 5' RACE reads with MiXCR, giving one entry per CDR3 protein. This table has under 450,000 distinct CDR3 sequences, approximately 18% appearing once. This record comes from a study of identical twins. Per germline, CDR1 LNHDA and CDR2 SQIVND (reference sequence). J lost 8 bases, V lost 6 bases, and 10 bases had no gene match. CDR3 size: 15 residues. The donors were all healthy and Caucasian. The receptor was isolated from a man between 50 and 59 years old in good health. The rearrangement joins TRBV19 to TRBJ2-2; TRBD1 agrees at 9 bases. Sequencing was carried out using naive T cells sorted from blood. CDR3 sequence (DNA): TGTGCCAGTAGCCCCGTACAGGGGGCGCCGGGGGAGCTGTTTTTT. Translation: CASSPVQGAPGELFF.